This passage covers 32 T cell receptor beta chains from one sample sequenced in a study of CD8+ T cells in alopecia areata. Extraction of RNA preceded its reverse transcription into cDNA, which served as the sequencing template. Generated by immunoSEQ multiplex PCR, the TCRdb table keeps only in-frame clones and is missing some. This sample yields 150,000 to 200,000 clones, of which about 60% are seen a single time; roughly 14% belongs to the top ten. Sequenced here: CD4+ T cells sorted from blood, sampled at week 0. These receptors all come from a human donor with alopecia areata.

V and J are TRBV9 and TRBJ1-6, with a possible D match to TRBD1 (6 bases). The CDR3 sequence is 19 residues long. Germline V gene data show CDR1 as SGDLS and CDR2 as YYNGEE. V gave up 0 bases and J gave up 9 bases, with 25 bases separating them. CDR3 DNA: TGTGCCAGCAGCGTAGGTCTCTCGGACTGGGGGCCCACTGGTTCACCCCTCCACTTT. Amino acid sequence: CASSVGLSDWGPTGSPLHF.

This clone came up a few times. The J gene is TRBJ2-7, the V gene TRBV29-1; unclear D gene. The CDR3 covers 11 residues. The V end lost 5 bases, the J end lost 3 bases, and 8 bases lay between the germline ends. Germline loops: CDR1 SQVTM, CDR2 ANQGSEA. CDR3: CSVKMSYEQYF. Here the CDR3 DNA reads TGCAGCGTTAAGATGAGCTACGAGCAGTACTTC.

This clone was counted only a few times. The chain is built from TRBV7-9 and TRBJ2-1; 7 bases fit TRBD2. Germline loops: CDR1 SEHNR, CDR2 FQNEAQ (reference sequence). This CDR3 is built from 14 residues. Trimming cost V 0 bases and J 7 bases; bases outside gene matches: 3. The CDR3 nucleotides are TGTGCCAGCAGCTTAGCGGGGGGGTGGAATGAGCAGTTCTTC. Encoded protein: CASSLAGGWNEQFF.

V gene TRBV29-1 combines with J gene TRBJ1-2; unclear D gene. Trimming pared 2 bases from V and 2 bases from J, leaving 12 bases between. Germline V gene lookup returns CDR1 SQVTM and CDR2 ANQGSEA. This CDR3 spans 14 amino acids. The CDR3 DNA sequence: TGCAGCGTTGAAACCGGGAGCCTCAACTATGGCTACACCTTC. It codes for CSVETGSLNYGYTF.

The chain has TRBV25-1 and TRBJ2-1; TRBD1 might be the D (6 bases). Germline V gene data show CDR1 as MGHDK and CDR2 as SYGVNS. The CDR3 runs 13 residues. Trimming stripped 6 bases from V and 3 bases from J, with 9 bases between. The CDR3 DNA follows: TGTGCCAGCAGCGAACAGGGCTACAATGAGCAGTTCTTC. It yields the protein CASSEQGYNEQFF.

The V and J genes are TRBV5-4 and TRBJ2-5; 8 positions match TRBD2. There are 14 residues in the CDR3. The trim removed 4 bases at V and 4 bases at J, leaving 6 bases unmatched. Germline CDR1 reads SGHNT; CDR2 reads YYREEE (reference sequence). CDR3 region: CASSLPGGAETQYF. The DNA for the CDR3 is TGTGCCAGCAGCCTCCCGGGGGGGGCAGAGACCCAGTACTTC.

This chain joins TRBV9 and TRBJ1-6; no firm D call. CDR3 size: 16 residues. Germline lookup yields CDR1 SGDLS and CDR2 YYNGEE. The V gene lost 4 bases and the J gene lost 7 bases, with 18 bases spanning the gap. In nucleotides, the CDR3 is TGTGCCAGCAGCACCCAGAATAGCCGCGAGAATTCACCCCTCCACTTT. It translates to CASSTQNSRENSPLHF.

The V gene is TRBV30, the J gene TRBJ1-5; the match to TRBD1 covers 7 bases. CDR1 and CDR2 from the germline V gene are GTSNPN and SVGIG (reference sequence). The CDR3 sequence is 12 residues long. Germline trimming cut 2 bases from V and 7 bases from J; bases unmatched to any gene: 2. In nucleotides, the CDR3 is TGTGCCTGGAGTACAGGGGAACAGCCCCAGCATTTT. This encodes CAWSTGEQPQHF.

V gene TRBV7-9 combines with J gene TRBJ1-2; no definite D call. Trimming took off 5 bases at V and 4 bases at J, with 14 bases between the two ends. The CDR3 is 14 residues long. Germline lookup yields CDR1 SEHNR and CDR2 FQNEAQ (reference sequence). CDR3: CASSQNGPSYGYTF. In DNA, the CDR3 is TGTGCCAGCAGCCAGAACGGACCCTCCTATGGCTACACCTTC. The complete variable domain, with remaining parts taken from reference TRBV7-9 and TRBJ1-2, reads DTGVSQNPRHKITKRGQNVTFRCDPISEHNRLYWYRQTLGQGPEFLTYFQNEAQLEKSRLLSDRFSAERPKGSFSTLEIQRTEQGDSAMYLCASSQNGPSYGYTFGSGTRLTVV.

The rearrangement joins TRBV25-1 to TRBJ2-4; D is unclear. Trimming pared 1 base from V and 15 bases from J, leaving 13 bases between. Germline assignment: CDR1 MGHDK and CDR2 SYGVNS. The CDR3 consists of 12 residues. The CDR3 nucleotides are TGTGCCAGCAGTGAATTTTTGGGTGAGAGGTACTTC. As protein: CASSEFLGERYF.

The chain recombines TRBV5-6 with TRBJ2-7; tentative D call: TRBD2 (6 bases). V was trimmed by 1 base and J by 3 bases, leaving 14 bases between them. The germline gives CDR1 SGHDT, CDR2 YYEEEE. The CDR3 is made up of 15 amino acids. The CDR3 DNA reads TGTGCCAGCAGCTTGCCGGGGGTCCAAAGCTACGAGCAGTACTTC. This gives the protein CASSLPGVQSYEQYF.

The rearrangement joins TRBV29-1 to TRBJ2-7; D is uncertain. Germline CDR1 is SQVTM and CDR2 is ANQGSEA. The CDR3 consists of 11 residues. The V end lost 7 bases, the J end lost 7 bases, and 14 bases lay between the germline ends. The CDR3 nucleotides read TGCAGCGCGGCCTTGGTAGGAGAGCAGTACTTC. Amino acids: CSAALVGEQYF.

This clone was observed a handful of times. This chain uses TRBV7-3 with TRBJ1-1, with D unclear. The CDR3 has 13 amino acids. Germline assignment: CDR1 SGHTA and CDR2 FQGTGA. The V end was cut by 8 bases, the J end by 2 bases, with 12 bases between. CDR3 sequence (DNA): TGTGCCAGCGGACTGGGTCCAAACACTGAAGCTTTCTTT. It encodes CASGLGPNTEAFF.

The V gene is TRBV15, the J gene TRBJ2-7, with 7 bases lining up with TRBD1. Germline-derived CDR1 and CDR2 are LNHNV and YYDKDF (reference sequence). The CDR3 extends over 13 amino acids. V lost 5 bases, J lost 3 bases, and 4 bases stayed unmatched. CDR3 sequence (DNA): TGTGCCACCAGCCGGGACAGCTACTACGAGCAGTACTTC. Translating gives CATSRDSYYEQYF.

This clone has ten or more counts. The chain couples TRBV19 to TRBJ1-2; D ambiguous. Germline CDR1 and CDR2: LNHDA and SQIVND (reference sequence). Deletions cut 2 bases from V and 1 base from J, with 5 bases between. The CDR3 spans 13 residues. The CDR3 spells CASSIKVNYGYTF. The CDR3 DNA follows: TGTGCCAGTAGTATAAAGGTTAACTATGGCTACACCTTC.

The V call is TRBV5-5, the J call TRBJ2-1; the match to TRBD1 covers 7 bases. V lost 4 bases to trimming and J lost 0 bases; unmatched junction nucleotides: 7. The CDR3 runs to 16 residues. Germline CDR1 is SGHKS and CDR2 is YYEKEE (reference sequence). The CDR3 protein is CASSTYDRASYNEQFF. In DNA form, the CDR3 reads TGTGCCAGCAGCACCTACGACAGGGCCTCCTACAATGAGCAGTTCTTC. Combining the CDR3 with reference TRBV5-5 and TRBJ2-1 gives the whole variable domain DAGVTQSPTHLIKTRGQQVTLRCSPISGHKSVSWYQQVLGQGPQFIFQYYEKEERGRGNFPDRFSARQFPNYSSELNVNALLLGDSALYLCASSTYDRASYNEQFFGPGTRLTVL.

This rearrangement joins TRBV30 to TRBJ1-5; a weak D match, TRBD1 (5 bases). V dropped 2 bases and J dropped 6 bases, with 8 bases sitting between them. There are 12 residues in the CDR3. Germline V CDR1 and CDR2: GTSNPN, SVGIG (reference sequence). The DNA for the CDR3 is TGTGCCTGGAGTCTAAGGGGTCAGCCCCAGCATTTT. Amino acid sequence: CAWSLRGQPQHF. Combining the CDR3 with reference TRBV30 and TRBJ1-5 gives the whole variable domain SQTIHQWPATLVQPVGSPLSLECTVEGTSNPNLYWYRQAAGRGLQLLFYSVGIGQISSEVPQNLSASRPQDRQFILSSKKLLLSDSGFYLCAWSLRGQPQHFGDGTRLSIL.

In its sample, this clone was seen a few times. The V and J genes are TRBV4-1 and TRBJ2-7, with a weak D call TRBD1 (7 bases). CDR1 and CDR2 from the germline V gene are MGHRA and YSYEKL. V lost 0 bases and J lost 5, with 14 bases in between. The CDR3 spans 15 residues. This CDR3 reads CASSQEEAGGNEQYF. CDR3 DNA sequence: TGCGCCAGCAGCCAAGAAGAGGCAGGGGGGAACGAGCAGTACTTC.

The chain employs TRBV19 and TRBJ1-5; 7 bases map to TRBD1. V gave up 1 base and J gave up 7 bases; unmatched junction bases: 4. Germline assignment: CDR1 LNHDA and CDR2 SQIVND (reference sequence). CDR3 length: 14 amino acids. For the CDR3, the DNA is TGTGCCAGTAGTATAGGGAGGGGGCGACAGCCCCAGCATTTT. Its protein product is CASSIGRGRQPQHF.

This clone was counted only a few times. V and J are TRBV18 and TRBJ2-4; TRBD1 agrees at 7 bases. CDR1 KGHSH and CDR2 LQKENI come from the germline V gene. Trimming removed 3 bases from V and 8 bases from J; junction bases left unmatched: 7. CDR3 size: 14 residues. CDR3 coding DNA: TGTGCCAGCTCACCCTTACGGGACAGCGACATTCAGTACTTC. Translated, it gives CASSPLRDSDIQYF.

The genes are TRBV5-1 and TRBJ2-7, with 9 positions matching TRBD1. The germline CDR1 and CDR2 sequences are SGHRS and YFSETQ. V lost 4 bases and J lost 3; bases outside the gene matches: 5. This CDR3 is 14 amino acids long. CDR3 protein: CASSNGQGHYEQYF. CDR3 sequence (DNA): TGCGCCAGCAGCAATGGACAGGGGCACTACGAGCAGTACTTC.

The chain uses TRBV7-9 and TRBJ1-1; D might be TRBD1 (5 bases). Germline V gene lookup returns CDR1 SEHNR and CDR2 FQNEAQ (reference sequence). V was shortened by 6 bases and J by 4 bases, with 6 bases between the two germline ends. The CDR3 length is 11 residues. The CDR3 is CASRRGTEAFF. CDR3 coding DNA: TGTGCCAGCAGGAGGGGCACTGAAGCTTTCTTT.

J is TRBJ1-2 and V is TRBV7-9; 8 bases agree with TRBD1. Germline values: CDR1 SEHNR, CDR2 FQNEAQ (reference sequence). The CDR3 runs 14 residues. The trim removed 5 bases at V and 7 bases at J, leaving 9 bases unmatched. The CDR3 sequence: CASSLGTGRIGYTF. CDR3 DNA: TGTGCCAGCAGCCTGGGGACAGGTCGTATTGGCTACACCTTC.

The CDR3 nucleotides are TGTGCCACCAGCAGAGAGGGCTCGCTCACAGATACGCAGTATTTT. It translates to CATSREGSLTDTQYF. The chain couples TRBV15 to TRBJ2-3; D is uncertain. Trimming removed 0 bases from V and 2 bases from J, with 9 bases in between. Germline V lookup: CDR1 LNHNV, CDR2 YYDKDF (reference sequence). The CDR3 covers 15 residues.

This clone occurred a few times. This rearrangement joins TRBV28 to TRBJ2-7; 10 bases line up with TRBD2. Unmatched junction bases numbered 5, after V lost 9 bases and J lost 6 bases. Germline V CDR1 and CDR2: MDHEN, SYDVKM. The CDR3 totals 12 residues. CDR3 protein: CASNSGGREQYF. The CDR3 DNA is TGTGCCAGTAATAGCGGGGGGCGCGAGCAGTACTTC.

The chain uses TRBV4-1 and TRBJ1-2, with D unclear. Germline V gives CDR1 MGHRA, CDR2 YSYEKL. The V and J ends lost 1 base and 8 bases respectively, with 20 bases between them. The CDR3 totals 16 residues. CDR3 sequence (DNA): TGCGCCAGCAGCCAAGCCACGGGTGGCCAAACGTGGGGCTACACCTTC. Its protein product is CASSQATGGQTWGYTF.

The chain has TRBV30 and TRBJ1-1; possibly TRBD1 for D (5 bases). Trimming shortened V by 8 bases and J by 9 bases, and 16 bases separated the two germline ends. The germline V gene encodes CDR1 GTSNPN and CDR2 SVGIG (reference sequence). The CDR3 length is 11 residues. CDR3 protein: CAVDAGGKAFF. CDR3 DNA: TGTGCCGTAGATGCGGGGGGAAAAGCTTTCTTT.

V gene TRBV29-1 combines with J gene TRBJ1-2, with 8 bases aligning to TRBD1. V shed 4 bases and J 5 bases; nucleotides not matched to a gene: 12. This CDR3 spans 15 amino acids. Germline CDR1 reads SQVTM; CDR2 reads ANQGSEA. CDR3 nucleotide sequence: TGCAGCGTTGGTCTAGGACAGGGCTTTGATTATGGCTACACCTTC. Translated: CSVGLGQGFDYGYTF.

V is TRBV2 and J is TRBJ2-3, with TRBD2 matching over 11 bases. With V trimmed by 7 bases and J by 0 bases, 3 bases remained unmatched. The germline gives CDR1 SNHLY, CDR2 FYNNEI. CDR3 length: 15 amino acids. CDR3 sequence: CASTGLAGSTDTQYF. Here the CDR3 DNA reads TGTGCCAGCACCGGACTAGCGGGTAGCACAGATACGCAGTATTTT.

The chain joins TRBV11-2 to TRBJ2-7, with 7 positions matching TRBD1. This CDR3 spans 15 amino acids. J lost 3 bases, V lost 5 bases, and 10 bases had no gene match. CDR1 and CDR2 (germline): SGHAT, FQNNGV. CDR3 amino acids: CASSADTGAVYEQYF. The CDR3 region has the DNA TGTGCCAGCAGCGCCGATACAGGGGCCGTCTACGAGCAGTACTTC. The entire variable domain, with the rest obtained from reference TRBV11-2 and TRBJ2-7, is as follows: EAGVAQSPRYKIIEKRQSVAFWCNPISGHATLYWYQQILGQGPKLLIQFQNNGVVDDSQLPKDRFSAERLKGVDSTLKIQPAKLEDSAVYLCASSADTGAVYEQYFGPGTRLTVT.

The V call is TRBV29-1, the J call TRBJ2-3; D is possibly TRBD2 (6 bases). The germline CDR1 and CDR2 sequences are SQVTM and ANQGSEA. Trimming took 8 bases from V and 2 from J, leaving 14 bases between them. This CDR3 region has 13 residues. The CDR3 here is CSIRGRFTDTQYF. As DNA, the CDR3 is TGCAGCATCCGAGGGAGGTTCACAGATACGCAGTATTTT.

The rearrangement links TRBV11-2 to TRBJ2-3, with D uncertain. Trimming removed 1 base at V and 5 bases at J, with 10 bases between. Germline V CDR1 and CDR2: SGHAT, FQNNGV. The CDR3 extends over 14 amino acids. The CDR3 loop reads CASSLVWAIDTQYF. CDR3 in DNA: TGTGCCAGCAGCTTAGTCTGGGCTATAGATACGCAGTATTTT.